A single sample gave rise to the 22 T cell receptor beta chains below, sequenced in a study of T cell changes during pregnancy in multiple sclerosis. Profiled with immunoSEQ multiplex PCR; TCRdb holds only in-frame clones, not every one. The sample records over 90,000 clones, around 93% being singletons. The sample was peripheral blood, taken after pregnancy. The receptors derive from a female donor with multiple sclerosis, enrolled in a pregnancy study.

V is TRBV28 and J is TRBJ2-1, with 7 bases fitting TRBD2. With V trimmed by 5 bases and J by 0 bases, 13 bases remained unmatched. The germline V gene has CDR1 MDHEN and CDR2 SYDVKM. The CDR3 loop spans 18 amino acids. The CDR3 spells CASSHSTSAANSYNEQFF. The CDR3 DNA follows: TGTGCCAGCAGTCACTCTACTAGCGCTGCTAACTCCTACAATGAGCAGTTCTTC.

This chain connects TRBV5-6 to TRBJ2-5, with TRBD2 as a possible D gene (5 bases). V was pared by 4 bases and J by 3 bases, with 28 bases between. From germline, CDR1 is SGHDT and CDR2 YYEEEE. This CDR3 comprises 19 residues. CDR3 in amino acids: CASSMYGWAGKSKEETQYF. CDR3 bases: TGTGCCAGCAGCATGTACGGGTGGGCGGGTAAATCTAAGGAAGAGACCCAGTACTTC. The variable domain in full, with the rest retrieved from reference TRBV5-6 and TRBJ2-5, is DAGVTQSPTHLIKTRGQQVTLRCSPKSGHDTVSWYQQALGQGPQFIFQYYEEEERQRGNFPDRFSGHQFPNYSSELNVNALLLGDSALYLCASSMYGWAGKSKEETQYFGPGTRLLVL.

This rearrangement joins TRBV30 to TRBJ2-2; tentative D call: TRBD2 (5 bases). This CDR3 has 15 amino acids. Trimming stripped 4 bases from V and 0 bases from J, with 12 bases between. The germline V gene encodes CDR1 GTSNPN and CDR2 SVGIG (reference sequence). CDR3 protein: CAWTADFPNTGELFF. Here the CDR3 DNA reads TGTGCCTGGACCGCGGACTTTCCGAACACCGGGGAGCTGTTTTTT.

This chain uses TRBV4-3 with TRBJ1-1; no definite D call. The germline V gene has CDR1 LGHNA and CDR2 YSLEER. The CDR3 sequence is 14 residues long. Deletions cut 5 bases from V and 0 bases from J, with 10 bases between. CDR3 residues: CASSAVGMNTEAFF. The CDR3 DNA sequence: TGCGCCAGCAGCGCGGTCGGGATGAACACTGAAGCTTTCTTT.

The genes are TRBV4-1 and TRBJ2-3; TRBD2 matches at 12 bases. Germline CDR1 is MGHRA and CDR2 is YSYEKL. The CDR3 extends over 19 amino acids. Trimming cost V 1 base and J 8 bases; bases outside gene matches: 16. The CDR3 nucleotides are TGCGCCAGCAGCCAAGCACAAATCACTAGCGGGAGGCCCCTTGGTACGCAGTATTTT. Its translation is CASSQAQITSGRPLGTQYF.

The gene calls are TRBV5-8 and TRBJ2-1, with 9 bases identical to TRBD2. Germline lookup yields CDR1 SGHTS and CDR2 YDEGEE. The CDR3 loop spans 19 amino acids. With V trimmed by 1 base and J by 5 bases, 16 bases remained unmatched. The CDR3 DNA is TGTGCCAGCAGCTTGCGGTCTGAAATAGCGGGAGCTAGCGACAATGAGCAGTTCTTC. Protein: CASSLRSEIAGASDNEQFF.

The chain uses TRBV27 and TRBJ1-2, with 7 bases aligning to TRBD1. J gave up 7 bases and V 6 bases, and 8 bases lay outside the gene matches. This CDR3 contains 13 residues. Germline V gives CDR1 MNHEY, CDR2 SMNVEV (reference sequence). CDR3 DNA: TGTGCCAGCAGGTATCCAGGGGGTAGTGGCTACACCTTC. This codes for CASRYPGGSGYTF.

A single count supports this clone. The V and J genes are TRBV27 and TRBJ1-4; D gene uncertain. Trimming cost V 6 bases and J 2 bases, with 10 bases left between them. The CDR3 runs 14 residues. Germline lookup yields CDR1 MNHEY and CDR2 SMNVEV (reference sequence). The CDR3 sequence is CASSNRATNEKLFF. The CDR3 DNA follows: TGTGCCAGCAGCAACAGAGCTACTAATGAAAAACTGTTTTTT.

The genes are TRBV7-3 and TRBJ2-3, with 7 bases lining up with TRBD2. Germline V CDR1 and CDR2: SGHTA, FQGTGA. Trimming cost V 5 bases and J 4 bases; bases outside gene matches: 9. CDR3 size: 15 residues. The DNA of the CDR3 is TGTGCCAGCAGCCCTAGCGGAACCAGCGCAGATACGCAGTATTTT. Translated, it gives CASSPSGTSADTQYF.

This chain uses TRBV4-3 with TRBJ2-5; TRBD2 matches at 11 bases. There are 18 residues in the CDR3. The germline V gene encodes CDR1 LGHNA and CDR2 YSLEER. The trim removed 0 bases at V and 3 bases at J, leaving 9 bases unmatched. CDR3 in DNA: TGCGCCAGCAGCCAAGATGCCCCATCACTAGCGGGAGAAGAGACCCAGTACTTC. Its protein product is CASSQDAPSLAGEETQYF.

This clone appeared once. The V gene is TRBV7-2, the J gene TRBJ1-1, with 7 bases fitting TRBD1. Trimming took 3 bases from V and 5 from J; bases not matched to a gene: 12. There are 16 residues in the CDR3. Germline assignment: CDR1 SGHTA and CDR2 FQGNSA. Written as DNA, the CDR3 is TGTGCCAGCAGCTTCGGAAGGGGGCTGCTCTTGACTGAAGCTTTCTTT. This gives the protein CASSFGRGLLLTEAFF.

V usage is TRBV5-4 and J usage is TRBJ2-7; TRBD1 matches at 9 bases. V was clipped by 3 bases and J by 5 bases; unmatched bases: 6. Germline CDR1 is SGHNT and CDR2 is YYREEE (reference sequence). This CDR3 region has 14 residues. CDR3 protein: CASSSGQGGHEQYF. CDR3 bases: TGTGCCAGCAGCTCGGGACAGGGAGGCCACGAGCAGTACTTC.

This clone was found once. The rearrangement joins TRBV7-9 to TRBJ1-4, with D perhaps matching TRBD1 (5 bases). V was cut by 1 base and J by 8 bases, with 17 bases left in between. Per germline, CDR1 SEHNR and CDR2 FQNEAQ (reference sequence). The CDR3 runs to 16 residues. The CDR3 region has the DNA TGTGCCAGCAGCTTAGGTCGCGGGGCTGCCAGAGAAAAACTGTTTTTT. Its protein is CASSLGRGAAREKLFF.

This chain connects TRBV7-9 to TRBJ1-3; D is ambiguous. The germline V and J ends were trimmed by 6 bases and 0 bases, with 6 bases remaining between them. Germline CDR1 reads SEHNR; CDR2 reads FQNEAQ (reference sequence). This CDR3 has 13 amino acids. The CDR3 region is CASSLFSGNTIYF. CDR3 DNA: TGTGCCAGCAGTCTCTTCTCTGGAAACACCATATATTTT.

The rearrangement uses TRBV6-5 and TRBJ2-1; tentative D call: TRBD2 (6 bases). This CDR3 is built from 14 residues. V lost 5 bases and J lost 10, with 18 bases in between. Germline loops: CDR1 MNHEY, CDR2 SVGAGI. CDR3 nucleotide sequence: TGTGCCAGCAGTCGAGCTTTTCTAGCGCCCGAGCAGTTCTTC. This sequence encodes CASSRAFLAPEQFF.

The chain combines TRBV11-2 with TRBJ2-2; D perhaps matches TRBD2 (5 bases). Trimming removed 6 bases at V and 0 bases at J, with 14 bases between. Looked up from germline, CDR1 is SGHAT and CDR2 is FQNNGV. The CDR3 is 16 amino acids. CDR3 sequence reads: CASRTPRGTNTGELFF. Written as DNA, the CDR3 is TGTGCCAGCAGAACCCCTAGAGGGACGAACACCGGGGAGCTGTTTTTT.

This sequence joins TRBV12-5 and TRBJ1-1; D is possibly TRBD1 (6 bases). The CDR3 contains 16 residues. CDR1 is LGHNT, CDR2 FRNRAP, per germline. Trimming shortened V by 5 bases and J by 1 base, and 17 bases separated the two germline ends. CDR3 nucleotides: TGTGCTAGTGGTCCCTACACAACAGGGTCGAACACTGAAGCTTTCTTT. Its protein product is CASGPYTTGSNTEAFF.

V gene TRBV11-3 combines with J gene TRBJ2-7; TRBD2 aligns across 11 bases. This CDR3 has 16 residues. J was trimmed by 6 bases and V by 3 bases; bases with no gene match: 10. Looked up from germline, CDR1 is SGHNT and CDR2 is YENEEA. The CDR3 DNA reads TGTGCCAGCAGCTTCCCCTCGTCTGGGACTAGCGGCGAGCAGTACTTC. Translating it yields CASSFPSSGTSGEQYF.

The V call is TRBV10-1, the J call TRBJ2-3; D gene unclear. Trimming cost V 5 bases and J 2 bases, with 14 bases left between them. There are 15 residues in the CDR3. Per the germline V gene, CDR1 is WNHNN and CDR2 is SYGVQD (reference sequence). The CDR3 DNA follows: TGCGCCAGCAGTTTTGGAGCGTCGACCACAGATACGCAGTATTTT. Its protein is CASSFGASTTDTQYF.

This clone appeared once. The chain links TRBV4-1 to TRBJ1-2; TRBD1 matches at 10 bases. The CDR3 contains 16 residues. Germline V CDR1 and CDR2: MGHRA, YSYEKL. V gave up 1 base and J gave up 7 bases; unmatched junction bases: 9. Here the CDR3 DNA reads TGCGCCAGCAGCCAAGGTTGGACAGGGGGTCGGGGTGGCTACACCTTC. This sequence encodes CASSQGWTGGRGGYTF.

The chain carries TRBV9 and TRBJ1-3; no clear D. Trimming removed 0 bases at V and 4 bases at J, with 11 bases between. CDR1 SGDLS and CDR2 YYNGEE come from the germline V gene. CDR3 size: 15 residues. The CDR3 protein is CASSVGEGAGNTIYF. CDR3 DNA sequence: TGTGCCAGCAGCGTAGGAGAAGGAGCAGGAAACACCATATATTTT.

The chain recombines TRBV30 with TRBJ2-1; D perhaps matches TRBD1 (6 bases). CDR3 length equals 13 residues. Trimming left V 0 bases short and J 7 bases short, with 10 bases between. Germline V gives CDR1 GTSNPN, CDR2 SVGIG (reference sequence). Here the CDR3 DNA reads TGTGCCTGGAGTGTAAGCAGGGGTAATGAGCAGTTCTTC. Its protein is CAWSVSRGNEQFF.